The 30 T cell receptor beta chains given below trace back to one sample, sequenced in a study of blood T cell repertoires in COVID-19. Libraries were prepared by immunoSEQ multiplex PCR; TCRdb keeps only in-frame clonotypes and omits some of them. This table has hundreds of thousands of clones, roughly 87% appearing once. The sample consisted of PBMCs or T cells enriched from blood (not recorded which). These receptors were collected from a woman in her thirties or forties with acute COVID-19.

The V and J genes are TRBV7-9 and TRBJ1-2, with D perhaps matching TRBD1 (6 bases). In germline, CDR1 is SEHNR, CDR2 FQNEAQ (reference sequence). The CDR3 consists of 15 residues. Trimming cost V 4 bases and J 4 bases, with 16 bases left between them. CDR3: CASSSGQNPLYGYTF. CDR3 sequence (DNA): TGTGCCAGCAGCTCCGGACAGAATCCTCTCTATGGCTACACCTTC.

This chain links TRBV3-1 (or the pseudogene TRBV3-2) with TRBJ1-1; no clear D. CDR3 length: 13 amino acids. V lost 0 bases to trimming and J lost 10 bases, with 12 bases between them. Germline V gives CDR1 LGHDT, CDR2 YNNKEL (reference sequence). For the CDR3, the DNA is TGTGCCAGCAGCCAAGAGCCCGACTCTGTAGCTTTCTTT. It encodes CASSQEPDSVAFF.

The rearrangement links TRBV15 to TRBJ2-1; the match to TRBD1 covers 9 bases. Germline V gene lookup returns CDR1 LNHNV and CDR2 YYDKDF (reference sequence). Trimming at V came to 3 bases and at J to 4 bases, leaving 7 bases not matched to a gene. The CDR3 consists of 16 residues. The DNA for the CDR3 is TGTGCCACCAGCAGGGACAGGGGTTTCTCTTACAATGAGCAGTTCTTC. This sequence encodes CATSRDRGFSYNEQFF.

The chain joins TRBV29-1 to TRBJ2-3; a weak D match, TRBD1 (6 bases). Trimming removed 7 bases at V and 2 bases at J, with 13 bases between. Looked up from germline, CDR1 is SQVTM and CDR2 is ANQGSEA. The CDR3 extends over 13 amino acids. CDR3 coding DNA: TGCAGCGGTTCAGGACAGTTCACAGATACGCAGTATTTT. Its protein product is CSGSGQFTDTQYF.

The V call is TRBV6-5, the J call TRBJ2-2, with 7 bases aligning to TRBD1. The germline V gene has CDR1 MNHEY and CDR2 SVGAGI. The CDR3 extends over 14 amino acids. Losses at the gene ends were 9 bases for V and 7 bases for J; bases not matched to a gene: 11. CDR3: CASYNRGVIGELFF. Here the CDR3 DNA reads TGTGCCAGTTATAACAGGGGCGTCATCGGGGAGCTGTTTTTT.

This chain links TRBV15 with TRBJ1-4; D is ambiguous. Germline V CDR1 and CDR2: LNHNV, YYDKDF (reference sequence). This CDR3 is built from 19 residues. V lost 0 bases, J lost 0 bases, and 17 bases lay in between. For the CDR3, the DNA is TGTGCCACCAGCAGAGATCATCTCATTGTGGCTGCAACTAATGAAAAACTGTTTTTT. Translating gives CATSRDHLIVAATNEKLFF.

The J gene is TRBJ1-6, the V gene TRBV19; D uncertain. This CDR3 spans 14 amino acids. Per germline, CDR1 LNHDA and CDR2 SQIVND (reference sequence). The V end was cut by 10 bases, the J end by 0 bases, with 10 bases between. CDR3 sequence (DNA): TGTGCCACCCGTCCAGGCTCCTATAATTCACCCCTCCACTTT. This gives the protein CATRPGSYNSPLHF.

The rearrangement links TRBV18 to TRBJ2-2; no reliable D call. The CDR3 is 11 residues long. The V end was cut by 3 bases, the J end by 7 bases, with 3 bases between. Germline values: CDR1 KGHSH, CDR2 LQKENI. This chain's CDR3 is CASSPLGELFF. CDR3 DNA: TGTGCCAGCTCACCCCTCGGGGAGCTGTTTTTT. The full variable domain, rest sourced from reference TRBV18 and TRBJ2-2, is NAGVMQNPRHLVRRRGQEARLRCSPMKGHSHVYWYRQLPEEGLKFMVYLQKENIIDESGMPKERFSAEFPKEGPSILRIQQVVRGDSAAYFCASSPLGELFFGEGSRLTVL.

The V and J genes are TRBV18 and TRBJ1-2; no firm D call. Germline lookup yields CDR1 KGHSH and CDR2 LQKENI. Trimming took 2 bases from V and 7 from J, leaving 11 bases between them. The CDR3 runs to 13 residues. The CDR3 sequence is CASSPGGVLGYTF. The CDR3 DNA sequence: TGTGCCAGCTCACCAGGAGGAGTACTTGGCTACACCTTC.

The chain recombines TRBV7-9 with TRBJ1-1, with D unclear. The V gene's germline CDR1 is SEHNR and CDR2 FQNEAQ (reference sequence). The V gene lost 1 base and the J gene lost 9 bases, with 9 bases spanning the gap. CDR3 size: 12 residues. The CDR3 DNA reads as TGTGCCAGCAGCTTAGTGCGAGGGAAAGCTTTCTTT. Translated, it gives CASSLVRGKAFF.

This rearrangement joins TRBV3-1 (or the pseudogene TRBV3-2) to TRBJ1-2; perhaps TRBD1 as D (5 bases). CDR1 is LGHDT, CDR2 YNNKEL, per germline (reference sequence). V lost 0 bases and J 13 bases, leaving 15 bases between the germline ends. The CDR3 has 13 amino acids. The CDR3 protein is CASSQDHNRPITF. In DNA form, the CDR3 reads TGTGCCAGCAGCCAAGATCACAACAGGCCGATCACCTTC.

The V call is TRBV29-1, the J call TRBJ1-1, with D possibly being TRBD1 (5 bases). Germline lookup yields CDR1 SQVTM and CDR2 ANQGSEA. Trimming cost V 6 bases and J 0 bases, with 5 bases left between them. The CDR3 covers 11 residues. In DNA form, the CDR3 reads TGCAGCGTGACAGTGAACACTGAAGCTTTCTTT. Translating gives CSVTVNTEAFF.

The V gene is TRBV19, the J gene TRBJ1-6, with a tentative D call TRBD1 (5 bases). With 1 base removed from V and 10 bases from J, the gap between germline ends came to 8 bases. The length of the CDR3 is 13 residues. CDR1 and CDR2 (germline): LNHDA, SQIVND (reference sequence). DNA of the CDR3: TGTGCCAGTAGTATAGTGCGGGACTCACCCCTCCACTTT. As protein: CASSIVRDSPLHF. The whole variable domain, remainder taken from reference TRBV19 and TRBJ1-6, is DGGITQSPKYLFRKEGQNVTLSCEQNLNHDAMYWYRQDPGQGLRLIYYSQIVNDFQKGDIAEGYSVSREKKESFPLTVTSAQKNPTAFYLCASSIVRDSPLHFGNGTRLTVT.

This rearrangement joins TRBV4-1 to TRBJ2-7; 7 nucleotides line up with TRBD2. CDR3 length: 13 residues. Germline loops: CDR1 MGHRA, CDR2 YSYEKL. Trimming at V came to 1 base and at J to 5 bases, leaving 2 bases not matched to a gene. CDR3 sequence: CASSQVGGDEQYF. The CDR3 DNA reads as TGCGCCAGCAGCCAAGTGGGAGGGGACGAGCAGTACTTC.

This chain joins TRBV24-1 and TRBJ2-1; D gene ambiguous. Trimming left V 4 bases short and J 0 bases short, with 6 bases between. This CDR3 has 14 residues. Germline-derived CDR1 and CDR2 are KGHDR and SFDVKD. As DNA, the CDR3 is TGTGCCACCAGTGAAGAGAGCTCCTACAATGAGCAGTTCTTC. It encodes CATSEESSYNEQFF.

J is TRBJ2-5 and V is TRBV30; weak D call: TRBD1 (7 bases). This CDR3 contains 13 residues. V shed 6 bases and J shed 5 bases, with 16 bases lying between them. CDR1 is GTSNPN, CDR2 SVGIG, per germline (reference sequence). CDR3 in amino acids: CACPRRGRETQYF. The CDR3 nucleotides read TGTGCCTGCCCTCGGAGGGGGCGGGAGACCCAGTACTTC.

As concerns this clone: The final CDR3 position lacks the conserved phenylalanine or tryptophan, pointing to a likely read error. The limits of the CDR3 on the DNA are not certain, so only TCRdb's listed CDR3 is given. The rearrangement uses TRBV19 and TRBJ1-4; TRBD1, as called in the table, went unchecked against the DNA. The CDR3 is 10 amino acids in total, end residues counted. Germline CDR1 and CDR2: LNHDA and SQIVND (reference sequence). CDR3 amino acids: CASSMDRPQK.

J is TRBJ2-7 and V is TRBV19, with 9 bases aligning to TRBD1. The CDR3 loop spans 15 amino acids. J was trimmed by 4 bases and V by 3 bases; bases with no gene match: 7. Looked up from germline, CDR1 is LNHDA and CDR2 is SQIVND (reference sequence). The CDR3 sequence is CASSIGGTGLYEQYF. In DNA, the CDR3 is TGTGCCAGTAGTATTGGCGGGACAGGGTTATACGAGCAGTACTTC.

V is TRBV2 and J is TRBJ1-3; TRBD1 agrees at 7 bases. The V segment lost 0 bases and the J segment 3 bases; nucleotides outside the gene matches: 5. From germline, CDR1 is SNHLY and CDR2 FYNNEI. The CDR3 loop spans 16 amino acids. The CDR3 nucleotides are TGTGCCAGCAGTGAAGCCGTAGGGGGCCGTGGAAACACCATATATTTT. Amino acid sequence: CASSEAVGGRGNTIYF.

The chain carries TRBV5-8 and TRBJ2-5, with D perhaps matching TRBD1 (5 bases). CDR1 is SGHTS, CDR2 YDEGEE, per germline. The ends were cut back, 4 bases at V and 2 bases at J, with 18 bases in the middle. The CDR3 covers 16 residues. The CDR3 sequence: CASSARTSPTQETQYF. CDR3 in DNA: TGTGCCAGCAGCGCGAGGACATCCCCTACACAAGAGACCCAGTACTTC. The full variable domain, its missing parts supplied by reference TRBV5-8 and TRBJ2-5, is EAGVTQSPTHLIKTRGQQATLRCSPISGHTSVYWYQQALGLGLQFLLWYDEGEERNRGNFPPRFSGRQFPNYSSELNVNALELEDSALYLCASSARTSPTQETQYFGPGTRLLVL.

CDR3 DNA sequence: TGTGCCTGGAGTGTAATTAGGGGGACTGGAAACACCATATATTTT. Translating gives CAWSVIRGTGNTIYF. This rearrangement joins TRBV30 to TRBJ1-3, with D maybe TRBD1 (6 bases). The V gene lost 0 bases and the J gene lost 2 bases, with 11 bases spanning the gap. From germline, CDR1 is GTSNPN and CDR2 SVGIG (reference sequence). This CDR3 is built from 15 residues.

V gene TRBV29-1 combines with J gene TRBJ1-1; TRBD1 agrees at 8 bases. This CDR3 comprises 14 residues. V lost 3 bases, J lost 1 base, and 4 bases stayed unmatched. Germline lookup yields CDR1 SQVTM and CDR2 ANQGSEA. CDR3 region: CSVDRQGTNTEAFF. For the CDR3, the DNA is TGCAGCGTTGATCGACAGGGGACGAACACTGAAGCTTTCTTT.

V usage is TRBV7-9 and J usage is TRBJ1-2; TRBD1 matches 10 bases. V trimming: 4 bases; J trimming: 7 bases; junction bases outside the gene matches: 15. The CDR3 sequence is 17 residues long. Germline loops: CDR1 SEHNR, CDR2 FQNEAQ (reference sequence). CDR3: CASSSFAWDRGIIGYTF. CDR3 in DNA: TGTGCCAGCAGCTCTTTTGCATGGGACAGGGGTATTATTGGCTACACCTTC.

The chain recombines TRBV11-2 with TRBJ2-7; 8 bases match TRBD1. Germline CDR1 and CDR2: SGHAT and FQNNGV. V was clipped by 6 bases and J by 1 base; unmatched bases: 8. The length of the CDR3 is 15 residues. Here the CDR3 reads CASRGSRDRSYEQYF. In DNA form, the CDR3 reads TGTGCCAGCAGGGGAAGCCGGGACAGGTCCTACGAGCAGTACTTC.

This clone has only a few counts. The CDR3: CASDRGSGNTIYF. CDR3 nucleotides: TGTGCCAGCGACAGGGGGTCTGGAAACACCATATATTTT. This sequence joins TRBV2 and TRBJ1-3, with 9 bases fitting TRBD1. CDR3 length equals 13 residues. V lost 8 bases and J lost 1; bases outside the gene matches: 0. Germline values: CDR1 SNHLY, CDR2 FYNNEI.

V is TRBV7-6 and J is TRBJ2-7; possible D gene TRBD1, 7 bases. The V and J ends lost 1 base and 6 bases respectively, with 16 bases between them. CDR3 size: 15 residues. CDR1 is SGHVS and CDR2 is FNYEAQ in the germline V gene. CDR3 nucleotide sequence: TGTGCCAGCAGCTTAGAGGGCAGGGGGGCGTTCGAGCAGTACTTC. Its protein is CASSLEGRGAFEQYF.

This chain joins TRBV12-3 or TRBV12-4 and TRBJ1-3; D is possibly TRBD1 (5 bases). The CDR3 is 13 residues long. V gave up 6 bases and J gave up 2 bases, with 8 bases separating them. The CDR3, as DNA: TGTGCCAGCAGCTGGGGGGCTGGAAACACCATATATTTT. This sequence encodes CASSWGAGNTIYF.

This clone turned up a few times. The rearrangement links TRBV4-1 to TRBJ1-6; D is uncertain. Germline loops: CDR1 MGHRA, CDR2 YSYEKL. The length of the CDR3 is 16 residues. Deletions cut 1 base from V and 5 bases from J, with 12 bases between. This chain's CDR3 is CASSQVAVLNNSPLHF. The CDR3 DNA reads as TGCGCCAGCAGCCAAGTAGCGGTCCTTAATAATTCACCCCTCCACTTT.

In its sample, this clone was seen a few times. The chain carries TRBV6-5 and TRBJ2-2; possibly TRBD2 for D (5 bases). Trimming took 7 bases from V and 4 from J, leaving 10 bases between them. This CDR3 comprises 13 residues. Germline CDR1 reads MNHEY; CDR2 reads SVGAGI. The CDR3 nucleotides are TGTGCCAGCACCCGGGGTGGCACCGGGGAGCTGTTTTTT. Protein: CASTRGGTGELFF.

J is TRBJ1-5 and V is TRBV2; D is undetermined. Germline loops: CDR1 SNHLY, CDR2 FYNNEI. Trimming removed 4 bases from V and 7 bases from J, with 8 bases in between. This CDR3 comprises 12 residues. The CDR3 region is CASSGLGQPQHF. The CDR3 DNA reads as TGTGCCAGCAGTGGTTTGGGCCAGCCCCAGCATTTT.